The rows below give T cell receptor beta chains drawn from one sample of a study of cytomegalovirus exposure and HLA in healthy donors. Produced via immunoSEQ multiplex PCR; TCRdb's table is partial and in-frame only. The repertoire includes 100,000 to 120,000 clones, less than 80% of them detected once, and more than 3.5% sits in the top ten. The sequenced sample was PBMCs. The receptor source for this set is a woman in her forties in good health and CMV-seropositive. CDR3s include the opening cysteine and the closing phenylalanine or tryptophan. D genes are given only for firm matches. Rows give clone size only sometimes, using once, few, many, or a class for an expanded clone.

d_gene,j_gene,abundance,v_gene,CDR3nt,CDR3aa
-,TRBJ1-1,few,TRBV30,TGTGCCTGGAGTGGCGGGGGCCAATTGACTAAAGCTTTCTTT,CAWSGGGQLTKAFF
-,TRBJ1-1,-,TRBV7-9,TGTGCCAGCATCTATTACCCAGGGAGGGACACTGAAGCTTTCTTT,CASIYYPGRDTEAFF
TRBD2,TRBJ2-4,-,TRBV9,TGTGCCAGCAGCCGGGAAGCGGGAGGGCCAAGTGACATTCAGTACTTC,CASSREAGGPSDIQYF
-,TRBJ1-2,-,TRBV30,TGTGCCTGGAGTGTACCCGAAGGGGTTAGCTATGGCTACACCTTC,CAWSVPEGVSYGYTF
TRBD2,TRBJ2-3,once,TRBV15,TGTGCCACCAGCAGGATCGGACTAGCGGTTTCCACAGATACGCAGTATTTT,CATSRIGLAVSTDTQYF
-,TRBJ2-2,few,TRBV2,TGTGCCAGCAGTGAAGGTCAGACCGGGGAGCTGTTTTTT,CASSEGQTGELFF
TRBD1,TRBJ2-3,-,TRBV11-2,TGTGCCAGCAGCTTGGACAGGGTCATGCAGTATTTT,CASSLDRVMQYF
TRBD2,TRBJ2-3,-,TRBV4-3,TGCGCCAGCAGCCACAAGTTTAGCGGGGGGGCACCAGATACGCAGTATTTT,CASSHKFSGGAPDTQYF
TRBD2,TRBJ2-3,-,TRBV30,TGTGCCTGGAGTCCCACCTATCTGACTAGCGGGAGTAGAGATACGCAGTATTTT,CAWSPTYLTSGSRDTQYF
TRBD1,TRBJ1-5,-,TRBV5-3,TGTGCCAGAAGACCCGACAGGGGAGTTTATAGCAATCAGCCCCAGCATTTT,CARRPDRGVYSNQPQHF
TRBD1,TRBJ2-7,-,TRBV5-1,TGCGCCAGCAGCTTCCGGGACAGGGGGTTCAACGAGCAGTACTTC,CASSFRDRGFNEQYF
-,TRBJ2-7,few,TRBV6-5,TGTGCCAGCAGTTCAGGGAAGGTTAGCGAGCAGTACTTC,CASSSGKVSEQYF
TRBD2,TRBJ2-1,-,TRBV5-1,TGCGCCAGCAGCTCCCCGGGACTAGCGGGACACAATGAGCAGTTCTTC,CASSSPGLAGHNEQFF
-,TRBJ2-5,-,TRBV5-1,TGCGCCAGCAGCTTGGAGGGGGAGACCCAGTACTTC,CASSLEGETQYF
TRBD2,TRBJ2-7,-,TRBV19,TGTGCCAGTAGTCCCCGAGGAGCGGGAGCCTATTCCTACGAGCAGTACTTC,CASSPRGAGAYSYEQYF
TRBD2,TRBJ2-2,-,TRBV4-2,TGTGCCAGCAGCCAAGATCCCGGACTAGCGGGGAACACCGGGGAGCTGTTTTTT,CASSQDPGLAGNTGELFF
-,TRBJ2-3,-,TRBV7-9,TGTGCCAGCAGCGAAAGCGTCCCAAGCACAGATACGCAGTATTTT,CASSESVPSTDTQYF
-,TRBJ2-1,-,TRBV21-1,TGTGCCAGTTGCGGGCTTCTCCCCTACAATGAGCAGTTCTTC,CASCGLLPYNEQFF
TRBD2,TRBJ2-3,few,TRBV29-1,TGCAGCGTTGTACCTAGCGGGGGGCCAGATACGCAGTATTTT,CSVVPSGGPDTQYF
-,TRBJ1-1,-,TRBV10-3,TGTGCCATCAGATCCGGGACACCGAACACTGAAGCTTTCTTT,CAIRSGTPNTEAFF
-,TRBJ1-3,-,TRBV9,TGTGCCAGCAGCCCACACTCTGGAAACACCATATATTTT,CASSPHSGNTIYF
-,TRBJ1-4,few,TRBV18,TGTGCCAGCTCACCTACTTGGATGGGACTCACGGGTGAAAAACTGTTTTTT,CASSPTWMGLTGEKLFF
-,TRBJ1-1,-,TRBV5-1,TGCGCCAGCTGCTACGGCGGGGGGAACACTGAAGCTTTCTTT,CASCYGGGNTEAFF
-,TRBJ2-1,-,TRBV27,TGTGCCAGCAGTTTCTTACTAGTAGGAGGGCCATACAATGAGCAGTTCTTC,CASSFLLVGGPYNEQFF
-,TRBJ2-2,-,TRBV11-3,TGTGCCAGCAGCTTAGCACGGGTATCGAACACCGGGGAGCTGTTTTTT,CASSLARVSNTGELFF
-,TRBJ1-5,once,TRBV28,TGTGCCAGCAGTTTCAGGGGCCAGCCCCAGCATTTT,CASSFRGQPQHF
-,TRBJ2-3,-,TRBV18,TGTGCCAGCTCATTCACGGTTACTAGCACAGATACGCAGTATTTT,CASSFTVTSTDTQYF
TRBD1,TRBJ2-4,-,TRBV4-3,TGCGCCAGCAGCCAAGGGACAGGGGGCGGCATTCAGTACTTC,CASSQGTGGGIQYF
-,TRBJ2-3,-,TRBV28,TGTGCCAGCAGTTTACAGGGGAAAGGCACAGATACGCAGTATTTT,CASSLQGKGTDTQYF
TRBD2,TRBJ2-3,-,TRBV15,TGTGCCACCATGATGGCGGGAGGGAGCACAGATACGCAGTATTTT,CATMMAGGSTDTQYF
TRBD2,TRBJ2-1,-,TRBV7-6,TGTGCCAGCAGCTCCAGACTAGCGGATGAGCAGTTCTTC,CASSSRLADEQFF
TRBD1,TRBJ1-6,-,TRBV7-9,TGTTCCAGCAGCTCCAGGGGACAGAGAAATTCACCCCTCCACTTT,CSSSSRGQRNSPLHF
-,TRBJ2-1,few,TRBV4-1,TGCGCCAGCAGCCGCGCCGCGGACTCCTACAATGAGCAGTTCTTC,CASSRAADSYNEQFF
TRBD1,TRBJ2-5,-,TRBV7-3,TGTGCCAGCAGCCTATCCCAGGGGGCGCGGGAGACCCAGTACTTC,CASSLSQGARETQYF
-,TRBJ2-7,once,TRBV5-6,TGTGCCAGCAGCTTGTTCCAGGGAAACTCCTACGAGCAGTACTTC,CASSLFQGNSYEQYF
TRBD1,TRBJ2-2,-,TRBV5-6,TGTGCCAGCAGAAGACAGGGTTTTAACACCGGGGAGCTGTTTTTT,CASRRQGFNTGELFF
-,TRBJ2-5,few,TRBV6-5,TGTGCCAGCAGTGCTAGTTGGGGAGTGGGGGAGACCCAGTACTTC,CASSASWGVGETQYF
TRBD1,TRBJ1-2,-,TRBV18,TGTGCCAGCTCAGAGGCGACAGGGGGACGGTCTGGCTACACCTTC,CASSEATGGRSGYTF
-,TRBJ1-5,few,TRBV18,TGTGCCAGCTCATACACCTCGCCCAGGGTGAATCAGCCCCAGCATTTT,CASSYTSPRVNQPQHF
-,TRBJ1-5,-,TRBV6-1,TGTGCCAGCAGTGAACCACAGCCCCAGCATTTT,CASSEPQPQHF
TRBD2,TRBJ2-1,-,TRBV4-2,TGTGCCAGCAGCCAAGCCCTAGCGGGGGGGCCCTACAATGAGCAGTTCTTC,CASSQALAGGPYNEQFF
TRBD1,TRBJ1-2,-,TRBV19,TGTGCCAGTACGCCAACAGGGGACTATGGCTACACCTTC,CASTPTGDYGYTF